Shown below are 30 T cell receptor beta chains from a single sample sequenced in a study of blood T cells in healthy people across ages. The second PCR ran roughly 6 to 11 cycles with a sample-barcoded 5' primer and J-beta primers. TCRdb processed the 5' RACE reads anew with MiXCR; each CDR3 protein has one entry. Of over 600,000 distinct CDR3 sequences in the sample, 56% were seen once. Sequencing was done on a sample of blood. The receptors shown here come from a man in his forties in good health.

The chain joins TRBV27 to TRBJ2-5; D is uncertain. There are 13 residues in the CDR3. CDR1 is MNHEY, CDR2 SMNVEV, per germline (reference sequence). Trimming stripped 5 bases from V and 5 bases from J, with 12 bases between. The CDR3 DNA reads TGTGCCAGCAGTGTAGGGCGTTTTGAGACCCAGTACTTC. It yields the protein CASSVGRFETQYF.

In this sample, this clonotype turned up a few times. V usage is TRBV10-3 and J usage is TRBJ2-7, with 11 bases identical to TRBD1. CDR3 length equals 14 residues. J lost 4 bases, V lost 6 bases, and 5 bases had no gene match. The V gene's germline CDR1 is ENHRY and CDR2 SYGVKD. CDR3 sequence: CAIRVGQGAYEQYF. The CDR3 coding sequence is TGTGCCATCAGGGTCGGACAGGGGGCGTACGAGCAGTACTTC.

The chain couples TRBV6-5 to TRBJ2-7; maybe TRBD2 (5 bases). The CDR3 extends over 14 amino acids. Germline V gene data show CDR1 as MNHEY and CDR2 as SVGAGI. V was shortened by 5 bases and J by 4 bases, with 15 bases between the two germline ends. The CDR3 protein is CASSVRGRQYEQYF. The DNA of the CDR3 is TGTGCCAGCAGTGTCCGGGGAAGGCAGTACGAGCAGTACTTC.

This clonotype was observed a few times. V is TRBV21-1 and J is TRBJ2-1; the DNA was not compared with TRBD2, the D call given in the table. TRBV21-1 is a listed pseudogene. The CDR3 extends over 17 amino acids. CDR3 DNA sequence: TGTGCCAGCAGCGCCCAGGTAAACCTCCAAATCTACAATGAGCAGTTCTTC. Its protein product is CASSAQVNLQIYNEQFF.

The chain is built from TRBV7-8 and TRBJ2-1, with D perhaps TRBD2 (6 bases). The CDR3 sequence is 14 residues long. Between the trimmed V and J ends, which lost 4 bases and 7 bases, there was a span of 14 bases. Germline-derived CDR1 and CDR2 are SGHVS and FQNEAQ. DNA for the CDR3: TGTGCCAGCAGCTGGGGGGAATTTAGGAATGAGCAGTTCTTC. It is translated as CASSWGEFRNEQFF.

This rearrangement joins TRBV20-1 to TRBJ2-4, with D unresolved. The CDR3 length is 15 residues. V shed 1 base and J shed 0 bases, with 10 bases lying between them. Per the germline V gene, CDR1 is DFQATT and CDR2 is SNEGSKA (reference sequence). The CDR3 nucleotides are TGCAGTGCTAGAGCGGTAGATGTAGCCAAAAACATTCAGTACTTC. Residues: CSARAVDVAKNIQYF.

V and J are TRBV5-1 and TRBJ2-6; 9 positions match TRBD2. CDR1 is SGHRS, CDR2 YFSETQ, per germline. Losses at the gene ends were 7 bases for V and 0 bases for J; bases not matched to a gene: 11. The CDR3 is 18 residues long. CDR3 residues: CASQPTAGGVSGANVLTF. CDR3 in DNA: TGCGCCAGCCAACCAACAGCGGGGGGCGTCTCTGGGGCCAACGTCCTGACTTTC.

This chain joins TRBV7-9 and TRBJ1-4; D remains ambiguous. Per germline, CDR1 SEHNR and CDR2 FQNEAQ (reference sequence). There are 13 residues in the CDR3. Trimming pared 7 bases from V and 4 bases from J, leaving 10 bases between. The CDR3, as DNA: TGTGCCAGCACGGCCCCCAATAATGAAAAACTGTTTTTT. Translated: CASTAPNNEKLFF. Variable domain in full (rest from reference TRBV7-9 and TRBJ1-4): DTGVSQNPRHKITKRGQNVTFRCDPISEHNRLYWYRQTLGQGPEFLTYFQNEAQLEKSRLLSDRFSAERPKGSFSTLEIQRTEQGDSAMYLCASTAPNNEKLFFGSGTQLSVL.

This chain links TRBV20-1 with TRBJ2-1, with D perhaps assigned TRBD1 or TRBD2 (5 bases each). Germline V gives CDR1 DFQATT, CDR2 SNEGSKA (reference sequence). V was trimmed by 1 base and J by 13 bases, leaving 20 bases between them. This CDR3 region has 14 residues. CDR3 nucleotides: TGCAGTGCTAGAGGGGTGCAGGTGGGGGAGACCCAGTTCTTC. Amino acid sequence: CSARGVQVGETQFF.

The chain recombines TRBV5-1 with TRBJ2-3; 9 nucleotides agree with TRBD2. Per germline, CDR1 SGHRS and CDR2 YFSETQ. The CDR3 is 14 amino acids. Unmatched junction bases numbered 5, after V lost 7 bases and J lost 2 bases. CDR3 in amino acids: CASGGGAYTDTQYF. CDR3 nucleotide sequence: TGCGCCAGCGGCGGGGGGGCCTACACAGATACGCAGTATTTT.

The V and J genes are TRBV12-3 or TRBV12-4 and TRBJ1-4; 9 bases are a match to TRBD1. With V trimmed by 7 bases and J by 8 bases, 5 bases remained unmatched. The CDR3 runs to 13 residues. The CDR3 nucleotides are TGTGCCAGCACCACGGACAGGGGAGAAAAACTGTTTTTT. This sequence encodes CASTTDRGEKLFF.

The chain joins TRBV29-1 to TRBJ1-1; D might be TRBD1 (6 bases). Germline-derived CDR1 and CDR2 are SQVTM and ANQGSEA. V was trimmed by 4 bases and J by 5 bases, leaving 23 bases between them. This CDR3 comprises 16 residues. The CDR3 nucleotides read TGCAGCGTTGGAGAAGGGGGGGGAGTGGATTGGACTGAAGCTTTCTTT. It yields the protein CSVGEGGGVDWTEAFF. The entire variable domain, with the rest obtained from reference TRBV29-1 and TRBJ1-1, is as follows: SAVISQKPSRDICQRGTSLTIQCQVDSQVTMMFWYRQQPGQSLTLIATANQGSEATYESGFVIDKFPISRPNLTFSTLTVSNMSPEDSSIYLCSVGEGGGVDWTEAFFGQGTRLTVV.

The count of this clonotype is one. The chain uses TRBV14 and TRBJ2-4; 7 bases align to TRBD1. With the DNA end fitting TRBJ2-7 better, the J assignment may be wrong. CDR1 and CDR2 (germline): SGHDN, FVKESK. The CDR3 consists of 18 residues. The CDR3 is CASSHHGIRDSHPYEQYF. Written as DNA, the CDR3 is TGTGCCAGCAGCCACCATGGAATCCGGGACAGTCACCCCTACGAGCAGTACTTC.

This rearrangement joins TRBV27 to TRBJ2-1; 7 bases are a match to TRBD1. J lost 12 bases, V lost 6 bases, and 11 bases had no gene match. The CDR3 is made up of 13 amino acids. Per the germline V gene, CDR1 is MNHEY and CDR2 is SMNVEV (reference sequence). The CDR3 loop reads CASRAYQGVGQFF. The CDR3 bases are TGTGCCAGCAGGGCCTACCAGGGGGTCGGGCAGTTCTTC.

This clonotype showed up just a few times. This chain uses TRBV2 with TRBJ2-1; tentative D call: TRBD1 (6 bases). The V gene's germline CDR1 is SNHLY and CDR2 FYNNEI. The CDR3 is 13 amino acids. V was trimmed by 7 bases and J by 5 bases, leaving 12 bases between them. Written as DNA, the CDR3 is TGTGCCAGCAAACAGGGACCTAACAATGAGCAGTTCTTC. Translation gives CASKQGPNNEQFF. Filled out from reference TRBV2 and TRBJ2-1, the complete variable domain reads EPEVTQTPSHQVTQMGQEVILRCVPISNHLYFYWYRQILGQKVEFLVSFYNNEISEKSEIFDDQFSVERPDGSNFTLKIRSTKLEDSAMYFCASKQGPNNEQFFGPGTRLTVL.

The rearrangement links TRBV20-1 to TRBJ2-7; 11 nucleotides match TRBD2. V shed 3 bases, J shed 2 bases, and the junction held 3 bases outside the gene matches. Looked up from germline, CDR1 is DFQATT and CDR2 is SNEGSKA (reference sequence). This CDR3 comprises 14 residues. The CDR3 region has the DNA TGCAGTGCTAGCTTAGCGGGGGGGACCTACGAGCAGTACTTC. This sequence encodes CSASLAGGTYEQYF.

This sequence joins TRBV10-3 and TRBJ1-5, with no clear D. V was clipped by 11 bases and J by 0 bases, with 14 bases between them. In germline, CDR1 is ENHRY, CDR2 SYGVKD. CDR3 length: 14 amino acids. The CDR3 reads CAAKEDISNQPQHF. The CDR3 DNA reads TGTGCCGCGAAAGAAGACATTAGCAATCAGCCCCAGCATTTT.

The table lists this clonotype with a few counts. The gene calls are TRBV29-1 and TRBJ1-2, with D perhaps TRBD1 (5 bases). The V and J ends lost 0 bases and 4 bases respectively, with 15 bases between them. Looked up from germline, CDR1 is SQVTM and CDR2 is ANQGSEA. This CDR3 contains 15 residues. The CDR3 nucleotides read TGCAGCGTTGAAGATCGAGTAGGGGTCGTCTATGGCTACACCTTC. It codes for CSVEDRVGVVYGYTF.

The gene calls are TRBV7-6 and TRBJ2-3; 8 nucleotides agree with TRBD2. The germline V gene encodes CDR1 SGHVS and CDR2 FNYEAQ. The CDR3 covers 16 residues. Trimming at V came to 4 bases and at J to 4 bases, leaving 10 bases not matched to a gene. The DNA for the CDR3 is TGTGCCAGCAGCTCGGCGGCGGGGGGCAGAGCAGATACGCAGTATTTT. Translating gives CASSSAAGGRADTQYF.

The chain recombines TRBV5-1 with TRBJ1-2, with 10 bases lining up with TRBD1. CDR3 size: 15 residues. CDR1 SGHRS and CDR2 YFSETQ come from the germline V gene. V lost 3 bases and J lost 2; bases outside the gene matches: 4. In DNA, the CDR3 is TGCGCCAGCAGCTGGGGGACAGGGGCGAACTATGGCTACACCTTC. Translating gives CASSWGTGANYGYTF.

This clonotype was seen a few times. The V gene is TRBV20-1, the J gene TRBJ1-2; possible D gene TRBD1, 5 bases. CDR3 length equals 11 residues. V shed 1 base and J shed 10 bases, with 10 bases lying between them. In germline, CDR1 is DFQATT, CDR2 SNEGSKA (reference sequence). DNA of the CDR3: TGCAGTGCTAGAGCCCGGGACGTCTACACCTTC. Its translation is CSARARDVYTF.

The table lists this clonotype with a few counts. The chain recombines TRBV10-3 with TRBJ2-3; TRBD2 is a possible D gene (7 bases). Germline CDR1 ENHRY, CDR2 SYGVKD. The CDR3 totals 15 residues. Between the trimmed V and J ends, which lost 5 bases and 2 bases, there was a span of 14 bases. DNA of the CDR3: TGTGCCATCAGTCCCCGGGGGGCCCACACAGATACGCAGTATTTT. This codes for CAISPRGAHTDTQYF.

This clonotype appeared a single time. The V call is TRBV28, the J call TRBJ2-1, with D possibly TRBD1 on 5 matching bases. The germline V gene has CDR1 MDHEN and CDR2 SYDVKM. Trimming removed 5 bases at V and 10 bases at J, with 18 bases between. The CDR3 consists of 14 residues. The chain's CDR3 is CASSSLDRTYEQFF. The CDR3 DNA reads as TGTGCCAGCAGTAGTTTAGACAGAACCTACGAGCAGTTCTTC.

CDR3 bases: TGTGCCACCAGCAGAGACCAGGGGGCCCCCCAGTTCTTC. This translates into CATSRDQGAPQFF. The gene calls are TRBV15 and TRBJ2-1; 8 nucleotides align to TRBD1. The CDR3 loop spans 13 amino acids. Germline lookup yields CDR1 LNHNV and CDR2 YYDKDF (reference sequence). J lost 13 bases, V lost 0 bases, and 5 bases had no gene match.

This rearrangement joins TRBV20-1 to TRBJ2-5; 7 nucleotides agree with TRBD2. The CDR3 spans 13 residues. Germline CDR1 and CDR2: DFQATT and SNEGSKA (reference sequence). V shed 1 base, J shed 3 bases, and the junction held 2 bases outside the gene matches. CDR3 amino acids: CSARALAEETQYF. CDR3 nucleotides: TGCAGTGCTAGAGCTCTAGCGGAAGAGACCCAGTACTTC.

The chain uses TRBV25-1 and TRBJ1-2; TRBD1 agrees at 9 bases. The CDR3 is made up of 14 amino acids. V dropped 10 bases and J dropped 7; count of bases not matched to a gene: 13. CDR1 and CDR2 from the germline V gene are MGHDK and SYGVNS. The CDR3 loop is CATLPGQGKSGYTF. The CDR3 bases are TGTGCCACCCTTCCGGGACAGGGAAAAAGTGGCTACACCTTC.

The chain joins TRBV5-5 to TRBJ1-1; D possibly corresponds to TRBD1 (5 bases). Trimming took off 4 bases at V and 1 base at J, with 11 bases between the two ends. Germline V gene sequence: CDR1 SGHKS, CDR2 YYEKEE (reference sequence). CDR3 size: 14 residues. The DNA of the CDR3 is TGTGCCAGCAGCGGGGGGTCAAGGAACACTGAAGCTTTCTTT. This sequence encodes CASSGGSRNTEAFF. Full variable domain (missing parts from reference TRBV5-5 and TRBJ1-1): DAGVTQSPTHLIKTRGQQVTLRCSPISGHKSVSWYQQVLGQGPQFIFQYYEKEERGRGNFPDRFSARQFPNYSSELNVNALLLGDSALYLCASSGGSRNTEAFFGQGTRLTVV.

The rearrangement joins TRBV6-5 to TRBJ2-3, with TRBD2 matching over 7 bases. The CDR3 is made up of 16 amino acids. The V and J ends lost 7 bases and 1 base, in that order; junction bases with no gene match: 11. Germline V lookup: CDR1 MNHEY, CDR2 SVGAGI. The DNA of the CDR3 is TGTGCCAGCAACCAAGGCCGGGGGGTGGGCACAGATACGCAGTATTTT. Translation: CASNQGRGVGTDTQYF.

V gene TRBV27 combines with J gene TRBJ1-2; TRBD1 matches at 8 bases. The CDR3 has 13 residues. V lost 10 bases to trimming and J lost 2 bases; unmatched junction nucleotides: 6. The germline gives CDR1 MNHEY, CDR2 SMNVEV (reference sequence). CDR3 DNA sequence: TGTGCCACCGGACAGGGCGTGAACTATGGCTACACCTTC. This codes for CATGQGVNYGYTF.

The chain is built from TRBV29-1 and TRBJ1-2; 10 bases are shared with TRBD1. V shed 3 bases and J 1 base; nucleotides not matched to a gene: 8. The CDR3 has 16 amino acids. The V gene's germline CDR1 is SQVTM and CDR2 ANQGSEA. The CDR3 region is CSVDRQGASFNYGYTF. The CDR3 nucleotides read TGCAGCGTTGATCGACAGGGGGCTTCCTTTAACTATGGCTACACCTTC. Combining the CDR3 with reference TRBV29-1 and TRBJ1-2 gives the whole variable domain SAVISQKPSRDICQRGTSLTIQCQVDSQVTMMFWYRQQPGQSLTLIATANQGSEATYESGFVIDKFPISRPNLTFSTLTVSNMSPEDSSIYLCSVDRQGASFNYGYTFGSGTRLTVV.